This TCR beta chain was obtained from a study of blood T cell repertoires in COVID-19. Germline V CDR1 and CDR2: SGHTA, FQGNSA. The CDR3 sequence is 17 residues long. The V gene end was trimmed by 3 bases and the J gene end by 0 bases; junction bases not matched to a gene: 5. Authors' data handling: By means of reference gene primer amplification, nucleated cell counts were estimated. The assay was immunoSEQ multiplex PCR, and TCRdb's table has in-frame clones only and misses some. The V and J calls and clone size come from that table; D and trimming were worked out from the DNA. The table lists 410,000 or so clones, 89% of them singletons. Seattle enrolled patients during active infection and tracked them longitudinally.

The sample taken for sequencing was peripheral blood. This clonotype was sampled from a woman aged 40 to 49 with COVID-19, enrolled during active disease. The chain has TRBV7-2 and TRBJ2-1, with TRBD2 matching over 10 bases. This CDR3 is CASSLRLAGPSYNEQFF. The CDR3 DNA sequence: TGTGCCAGCAGCTTGAGACTAGCGGGCCCCTCCTACAATGAGCAGTTCTTC.